This TCR beta chain was recovered during a study of PD-1 blockade in classical Hodgkin lymphoma. Background on the study: Treatment was intravenous nivolumab, 3 mg/kg every 2 weeks, until progression.

Turning to this clone: The target antigen is unknown.

Sequencing was performed with immunoSEQ multiplex PCR; in TCRdb, only in-frame clones are kept and a portion is missing. The sample lists 75,000 to 100,000 clones, 81% occurring once. With no exception, relapse followed autologous stem cell transplantation in all patients, and brentuximab vedotin exposure varied. General study points: Baseline TCR diversity was reportedly lower in newly diagnosed patients than healthy donors. By C4D1, diversity of CD4+ TCRs had risen significantly, whereas that of CD8+ TCRs had not.

In germline, CDR1 is MDHEN, CDR2 SYDVKM. This CDR3 spans 12 amino acids. J was trimmed by 11 bases and V by 3 bases; bases with no gene match: 4. The starting material was peripheral blood mononuclear cells (PBMCs), obtained before the second cycle of nivolumab. V is TRBV28 and J is TRBJ2-7; 10 positions agree with TRBD2. The receptor was isolated from a human donor with classical Hodgkin lymphoma. The CDR3 loop is CASSFGLAGEYF. The CDR3 region has the DNA TGTGCCAGCAGTTTCGGGCTAGCGGGAGAGTACTTC.